Sequencing of this T cell receptor beta chain was carried out in a study of cytomegalovirus exposure and HLA in healthy donors. The PCR made use of 60 Vbeta and 13 Jbeta primers. Produced via immunoSEQ multiplex PCR; TCRdb's table is partial and in-frame only. The sample has 100,000 to 150,000 clones, 80% to 85% seen once; the top ten hold about 0.71%. General study points: Productive status was seen about 87% or about 30% of the time for most TCR beta V segments in an earlier analysis. Reportedly, diagnosis of cytomegalovirus status by the classifier showed high specificity and sensitivity.

For this clone: Its antigen remains unidentified.

Germline loops: CDR1 SGHAT, CDR2 FQNNGV. V lost 1 base and J 3 bases, leaving 19 bases between the germline ends. The CDR3 contains 17 residues. Sequenced input: PBMCs. This TCR derives from a man aged 18-30 years in good health and CMV-seronegative. The rearrangement uses TRBV11-2 and TRBJ2-7; maybe TRBD1 (5 bases). The CDR3 DNA follows: TGTGCCAGCAGCTTAGGAAGGGGAAAGGGGTTTCACTACGAGCAGTACTTC. Amino acid sequence: CASSLGRGKGFHYEQYF. Supplemented by reference TRBV11-2 and TRBJ2-7, the full variable domain reads EAGVAQSPRYKIIEKRQSVAFWCNPISGHATLYWYQQILGQGPKLLIQFQNNGVVDDSQLPKDRFSAERLKGVDSTLKIQPAKLEDSAVYLCASSLGRGKGFHYEQYFGPGTRLTVT.